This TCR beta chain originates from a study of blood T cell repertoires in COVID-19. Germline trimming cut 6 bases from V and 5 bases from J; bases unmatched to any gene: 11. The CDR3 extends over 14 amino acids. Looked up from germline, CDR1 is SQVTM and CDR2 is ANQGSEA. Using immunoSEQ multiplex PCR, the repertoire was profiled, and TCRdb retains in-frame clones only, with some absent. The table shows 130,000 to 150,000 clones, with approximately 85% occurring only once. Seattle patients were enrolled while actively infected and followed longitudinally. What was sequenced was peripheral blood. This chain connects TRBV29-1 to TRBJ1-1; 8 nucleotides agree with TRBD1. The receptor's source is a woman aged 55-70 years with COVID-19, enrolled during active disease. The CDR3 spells CSVDLGQVLTEAFF. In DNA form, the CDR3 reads TGCAGCGTAGACCTGGGACAGGTATTAACTGAAGCTTTCTTT.